The 5 T cell receptor beta chains given below trace back to one sample, sequenced in a study of blood T cell repertoires in COVID-19. Repertoires were generated with immunoSEQ multiplex PCR, while TCRdb's copy carries only in-frame clones and drops some. This table has 250,000 to 350,000 clones, about 88% appearing once. Sample: PBMCs or T cells enriched from blood (not recorded which). Receptor source: a woman aged 55-70 years in a cohort exposed to, infected with or recovered from COVID-19 (not recorded which).

A single count supports this clone. This chain joins TRBV5-1 and TRBJ2-7; D perhaps matches TRBD1 (6 bases). Germline V gene data show CDR1 as SGHRS and CDR2 as YFSETQ. This CDR3 has 14 amino acids. V was clipped by 0 bases and J by 3 bases, with 10 bases between them. CDR3 loop: CASSLADSRYEQYF. The DNA for the CDR3 is TGCGCCAGCAGCTTGGCGGACAGCCGCTACGAGCAGTACTTC.

V is TRBV3-1 (or the pseudogene TRBV3-2) and J is TRBJ1-2; 12 nucleotides agree with TRBD1. The J segment lost 2 bases and the V segment lost 4 bases, leaving 8 bases of the junction unmatched. The CDR3 is made up of 17 amino acids. The V gene's germline CDR1 is LGHDT and CDR2 YNNKEL (reference sequence). The CDR3 here is CASSPRDRGLLNYGYTF. CDR3 nucleotides: TGTGCCAGCAGCCCCCGGGACAGGGGGCTCCTCAACTATGGCTACACCTTC.

The DNA of the CDR3 is TGTGCCAGCAGTCCCCAGGGGCCCTACGAGCAGTACTTC. Its protein is CASSPQGPYEQYF. The genes are TRBV12-3 or TRBV12-4 and TRBJ2-7, with D tentatively TRBD1 (6 bases). CDR3 length: 13 amino acids. The germline V and J ends were trimmed by 5 bases and 2 bases, with 10 bases remaining between them.

The chain combines TRBV19 with TRBJ2-7, with D tentatively TRBD2 (6 bases). The CDR3 has 15 amino acids. The V and J ends lost 2 bases and 1 base respectively, with 12 bases between them. The germline gives CDR1 LNHDA, CDR2 SQIVND (reference sequence). The CDR3 coding sequence is TGTGCCAGTAGTATAAGCGCGGGATCTTCCTACGAGCAGTACTTC. It yields the protein CASSISAGSSYEQYF.

This chain joins TRBV5-4 and TRBJ1-1; 9 nucleotides align to TRBD1. Looked up from germline, CDR1 is SGHNT and CDR2 is YYREEE (reference sequence). Trimming cost V 5 bases and J 5 bases; bases outside gene matches: 13. The CDR3 has 16 amino acids. CDR3 DNA: TGTGCCAGCAGGGTGACCGGGACAGGGAGAGGAACTGAAGCTTTCTTT. It translates to CASRVTGTGRGTEAFF.